This T cell receptor beta chain was captured by sequencing in a study of blood T cells in healthy people across ages (dated by TCRdb to between 2015 and 2017). Study-wide context: In model experiments, template switching captured roughly one uniquely barcoded TCR beta cDNA molecule for every two T cells. To track age-related changes in TCR beta repertoire diversity, the study relied on deep sequencing normalized with unique cDNA molecular identifiers. The donors were divided into four age groups: young (average about 15 years), middle-aged (about 41), aged (about 60) and long-lived (roughly 82). Donors of different ages were randomly distributed across sequencing lanes to avoid experimental bias. For two donors (one aged 18 to 30 and one aged 80 or older), the study analyzed two additional independent replicas of 1 million unique cDNA reads from the same blood draw.

The study at large found these results: The percentage of naive T cells measured by flow cytometry correlated strongly with observed TCR beta diversity. Total diversity estimates from one million sequenced T cells were considered lower bounds and underestimates. Compared with the aged group, more naive CD4+ T cells, fewer expanded clones and increased TCR diversity were shown by the long-lived group, suggesting age selection. Conclusive comparison of naive and antigen-experienced compartments was prevented by the profiling of bulk unsorted PBMCs. As age increased, observed TCR beta diversity per million T cells dropped in a roughly linear way, and a significant reduction was already evident by age 40. Donor CMV infection status was unknown, potentially confounding age-related changes in expanded clonotypes.

Comments on this clonotype: Its antigen is currently not known. No per-base quality is available; no much larger clone lies one base away.

Systemically healthy Caucasian individuals from Russia, 39 in total and aged about 6 to 95 years, were included as donors. Each donor gave ten milliliters of peripheral blood, drawn into EDTA-treated Vacutainer tubes. PBMCs were isolated by Ficoll-Paque density-gradient centrifugation, with at least 6.5 million obtained per sample. Trizol reagent was used to extract total RNA from the PBMCs, yielding at least 6 micrograms per sample. For every donor, flow cytometry on a PBMC aliquot measured the percentage of naive CD45RAhigh/CD27high T cells. Library preparation employed 5' RACE. This sample was sequenced with an Illumina HiSeq 2500. A second roughly 6 to 12 cycle PCR used a sample-barcoded 5' primer and a J-beta primer mix. Each TCR beta cDNA molecule received a unique molecular identifier from a template-switch 5' adaptor carrying 12 random nucleotides. At least 2.5 million CDR3-containing paired-end reads were obtained from each sample. First-strand cDNA was synthesized from all RNA with the Mint cDNA synthesis kit, primed by a TRBC-specific oligonucleotide. Following uracil-DNA glycosylase treatment, all cDNA underwent a first 18-cycle PCR with the universal primers M1SS and BC2_uni_R. The authors processed their data as follows. For normalization, 1 million high-quality reads, each with a distinct molecular identifier, were randomly selected from each sample. Reads sharing molecular identifiers were discarded rather than binned into consensus sequences. CDR3 identification, clonotype clustering and error correction used MiTCR with a Q25 quality threshold and the strictest error-elimination algorithm. A nonparametric unseen species model with Euler transformation was used to estimate a lower bound on total TCR beta diversity. The public reads were quality trimmed at Q25 with fastp and then assembled into clones with MiXCR by TCRdb, keeping productive beta chains. When rows share a CDR3 protein, they turn into one entry using the most common DNA and genes. These V and J calls rely on TCRdb rather than the paper's analysis. The sample has approximately 790,000 distinct CDR3 sequences on record, roughly 60% of them singletons. The top ten hold 25% to 35% of the sample.

CDR1 and CDR2 were assigned from the germline V gene as SGHVS and FQNEAQ. The V and J ends are trimmed by 3 bases and 3 bases, leaving 20 bases between them. From its cysteine to its phenylalanine, the CDR3 spans 17 amino acids. The DNA shown is the 51-base CDR3, in frame from base 1. Sequenced sample: blood. This TCR was recovered from a man aged 25-40 years in good health. The rearrangement joined TRBV7-8 to TRBJ2-5; the D assignment is uncertain and may be TRBD1 or TRBD2, with 6 bases supporting each. In nucleotide form, the sequence is TGTGCCAGCAGCTTCGAACCGGGCCGGGGGCTGGAAGAGACCCAGTACTTC. This encodes CASSFEPGRGLEETQYF.